What follows are 20 T cell receptor beta chains derived from one specimen sequenced in a study of blood T cell repertoires in COVID-19. Sequencing used immunoSEQ multiplex PCR; TCRdb keeps in-frame clones, though not all of them. The data show a few hundred thousand clones, more than 75% seen once. Sample: PBMCs or T cells enriched from blood (not recorded which). Every receptor here comes from a middle-aged woman who had recovered from COVID-19.

The chain uses TRBV5-4 and TRBJ2-7; a possible D gene is TRBD2 (8 bases). Germline CDR1 and CDR2: SGHNT and YYREEE (reference sequence). V was pared by 3 bases and J by 3 bases, with 22 bases between. This CDR3 region has 17 residues. The CDR3 loop reads CASSSPGGGRDFYEQYF. CDR3 nucleotides: TGTGCCAGCAGCTCCCCGGGAGGGGGCCGCGACTTCTACGAGCAGTACTTC.

The chain is built from TRBV7-2 and TRBJ1-2; D unclear. Germline V gives CDR1 SGHTA, CDR2 FQGNSA. This CDR3 has 14 residues. Trimming pared 1 base from V and 4 bases from J, leaving 10 bases between. CDR3 in DNA: TGTGCCAGCAGCTTAGACAGATTATTCTATGGCTACACCTTC. Its protein product is CASSLDRLFYGYTF.

CDR3 amino acids: CASSADRGLNTEAFF. DNA for the CDR3: TGTGCCAGCAGCGCGGACAGGGGACTGAACACTGAAGCTTTCTTT. This chain uses TRBV5-4 with TRBJ1-1; 9 nucleotides match TRBD1. Germline V gene sequence: CDR1 SGHNT, CDR2 YYREEE (reference sequence). The CDR3 consists of 15 residues. After removal of 4 bases from V and 0 bases from J, the junction contained 4 bases not matched to a gene. Drawing the rest from reference TRBV5-4 and TRBJ1-1, the complete variable domain is ETGVTQSPTHLIKTRGQQVTLRCSSQSGHNTVSWYQQALGQGPQFIFQYYREEENGRGNFPPRFSGLQFPNYSSELNVNALELDDSALYLCASSADRGLNTEAFFGQGTRLTVV.

This rearrangement joins TRBV19 to TRBJ2-1, with D possibly matching TRBD1 (6 bases). The CDR3 spans 14 residues. The V gene's germline CDR1 is LNHDA and CDR2 SQIVND (reference sequence). Trimming removed 6 bases from V and 10 bases from J, with 19 bases in between. As DNA, the CDR3 is TGTGCCAGTAGCACAACCGGGACAATCAAAGAGCAGTTCTTC. It encodes CASSTTGTIKEQFF.

This chain joins TRBV5-4 and TRBJ2-1, with 8 bases identical to TRBD2. The germline V gene has CDR1 SGHNT and CDR2 YYREEE (reference sequence). With 6 bases clipped from V and 7 bases from J, the junction kept 9 bases outside the gene matches. This CDR3 has 14 residues. Here the CDR3 DNA reads TGTGCCAGCACCCTGAGCGGGAGATTTAATGAGCAGTTCTTC. Translation gives CASTLSGRFNEQFF. The full variable domain, with the rest looked up from reference TRBV5-4 and TRBJ2-1, is ETGVTQSPTHLIKTRGQQVTLRCSSQSGHNTVSWYQQALGQGPQFIFQYYREEENGRGNFPPRFSGLQFPNYSSELNVNALELDDSALYLCASTLSGRFNEQFFGPGTRLTVL.

This chain uses TRBV5-8 with TRBJ2-5; no clear D. The CDR3 length is 12 residues. The V end lost 1 base, the J end lost 4 bases, and 5 bases lay between the germline ends. Germline V gene lookup returns CDR1 SGHTS and CDR2 YDEGEE. Here the CDR3 reads CASSLPLETQYF. CDR3 DNA sequence: TGTGCCAGCAGCTTGCCACTAGAGACCCAGTACTTC.

The rearrangement links TRBV11-3 to TRBJ2-2, with 8 nucleotides matching TRBD1. This CDR3 region has 15 residues. V shed 1 base and J 7 bases; nucleotides not matched to a gene: 5. Per germline, CDR1 SGHNT and CDR2 YENEEA. CDR3 DNA sequence: TGTGCCAGCAGCTTAGGGGACAGGAGTAGCGGGGAGCTGTTTTTT. This translates into CASSLGDRSSGELFF.

The rearrangement links TRBV6-1 to TRBJ2-7; the match to TRBD2 covers 14 bases. Germline V gene sequence: CDR1 MNHNS, CDR2 SASEGT. The CDR3 spans 22 residues. V lost 0 bases to trimming and J lost 4 bases; unmatched junction nucleotides: 20. CDR3: CASSEALYPGLAGEERVYEQYF. Here the CDR3 DNA reads TGTGCCAGCAGTGAAGCTCTTTACCCGGGACTAGCGGGAGAGGAACGGGTATACGAGCAGTACTTC.

The chain joins TRBV7-6 to TRBJ1-5; 8 positions agree with TRBD1. The V and J ends lost 5 bases and 0 bases, in that order; junction bases with no gene match: 3. The CDR3 contains 15 residues. The germline V gene encodes CDR1 SGHVS and CDR2 FNYEAQ. This CDR3 is CASSMGQASNQPQHF. For the CDR3, the DNA is TGTGCCAGCAGCATGGGACAGGCTAGCAATCAGCCCCAGCATTTT.

J is TRBJ1-1 and V is TRBV5-1; D perhaps matches TRBD1 (6 bases). V lost 0 bases and J lost 2, with 14 bases in between. From germline, CDR1 is SGHRS and CDR2 YFSETQ. The CDR3 contains 16 residues. The CDR3 sequence is CASSLASSGANTEAFF. CDR3 coding DNA: TGCGCCAGCAGCTTGGCGAGCTCAGGGGCAAACACTGAAGCTTTCTTT.

V usage is TRBV5-6 and J usage is TRBJ2-7; 7 bases align to TRBD2. After removal of 0 bases from V and 7 bases from J, the junction contained 19 bases not matched to a gene. Germline V gene lookup returns CDR1 SGHDT and CDR2 YYEEEE. The CDR3 is 18 amino acids. In DNA form, the CDR3 reads TGTGCCAGCAGCTTGGAGGGAGGGTTGGGGGTGGCCTTAGAGGAGCAGTACTTC. Residues: CASSLEGGLGVALEEQYF.

In the case of this clone: The same CDR3 arises from other DNA sequences in this sample as well. The chain joins TRBV5-1 to TRBJ1-1, with D possibly matching TRBD1 (6 bases). The germline V gene encodes CDR1 SGHRS and CDR2 YFSETQ. The germline V and J ends were trimmed by 5 bases and 0 bases, with 11 bases remaining between them. The CDR3 runs 14 residues. The CDR3 sequence is CASSPDSLNTEAFF. The CDR3 DNA follows: TGCGCCAGCAGTCCGGACAGTTTGAACACTGAAGCTTTCTTT.

The chain links TRBV25-1 to TRBJ1-1, with D tentatively TRBD1 (5 bases). V was cut by 2 bases and J by 4 bases, with 8 bases left in between. Germline V lookup: CDR1 MGHDK, CDR2 SYGVNS. The CDR3 spans 13 residues. The CDR3: CASSEAGRTEAFF. The CDR3 nucleotides are TGTGCCAGCAGTGAAGCGGGACGCACTGAAGCTTTCTTT.

This rearrangement joins TRBV5-1 to TRBJ2-5, with TRBD1 as a possible D gene (6 bases). Trimming left V 1 base short and J 0 bases short, with 10 bases between. The V gene's germline CDR1 is SGHRS and CDR2 YFSETQ. The CDR3 consists of 15 residues. The CDR3 DNA reads TGCGCCAGCAGCTTGATCGGGACACACCAAGAGACCCAGTACTTC. This encodes CASSLIGTHQETQYF.

This clone has a single count. The gene calls are TRBV6-1 and TRBJ1-1, with D maybe TRBD1 (5 bases). This CDR3 is built from 15 residues. The V end lost 3 bases, the J end lost 0 bases, and 11 bases lay between the germline ends. Germline assignment: CDR1 MNHNS and CDR2 SASEGT. The CDR3 DNA is TGTGCCAGCAGTGACCCGGGACTCTTGAACACTGAAGCTTTCTTT. Amino acids: CASSDPGLLNTEAFF.

CDR3 DNA: TGTGCCAGCAGCTCGTTCTGGGACAGCTCCTACGAGCAGTACTTC. This gives the protein CASSSFWDSSYEQYF. V gene TRBV11-2 combines with J gene TRBJ2-7; 7 positions match TRBD1. The CDR3 consists of 15 residues. Germline values: CDR1 SGHAT, CDR2 FQNNGV. The ends lost 4 bases at V and 0 bases at J; junction bases unmatched: 6.

The chain has TRBV6-5 and TRBJ1-5, with 7 bases aligning to TRBD1. After removal of 4 bases from V and 5 bases from J, the junction contained 2 bases not matched to a gene. Germline V CDR1 and CDR2: MNHEY, SVGAGI. The CDR3 consists of 13 residues. The CDR3 protein is CASSSDRYQPQHF. The DNA of the CDR3 is TGTGCCAGCAGTTCGGACAGGTATCAGCCCCAGCATTTT.

The genes are TRBV6-2 or TRBV6-3 and TRBJ1-2; possible D gene TRBD1, 6 bases. This CDR3 has 14 residues. V was trimmed by 1 base and J by 6 bases, leaving 12 bases between them. Germline CDR1 and CDR2: MNHEY and SVGEGT. Here the CDR3 reads CASSYFQGPNGYTF. CDR3 nucleotides: TGTGCCAGCAGTTACTTCCAGGGGCCCAATGGCTACACCTTC.

The chain links TRBV19 to TRBJ2-6, with D tentatively TRBD1 (6 bases). This CDR3 comprises 14 residues. CDR1 is LNHDA, CDR2 SQIVND, per germline (reference sequence). Trimming stripped 8 bases from V and 0 bases from J, with 8 bases between. The CDR3 region is CASWTVSGANVLTF. CDR3 in DNA: TGTGCCAGTTGGACAGTCTCTGGGGCCAACGTCCTGACTTTC.

The gene calls are TRBV11-2 and TRBJ1-2, with D possibly being TRBD1 (6 bases). Germline V gene lookup returns CDR1 SGHAT and CDR2 FQNNGV. The CDR3 is 13 amino acids. Trimming left V 4 bases short and J 2 bases short, with 8 bases between. The chain's CDR3 is CASSSGANYGYTF. CDR3 nucleotides: TGTGCCAGCAGCTCAGGGGCGAACTATGGCTACACCTTC.